Following are 11 T cell receptor beta chains from one sample sequenced in a study of CDR3 diversity in severe acne. TCRdb called the PCR reads again in MiXCR, with one record for every CDR3 protein. In the table there are over 70,000 distinct CDR3 sequences, 45% to 65% of which are singletons. Sample: blood. The receptors were sampled from a male donor in good health, without acne.

V usage is TRBV5-1 and J usage is TRBJ1-2; the D gene is possibly TRBD1 (5 bases). Germline CDR1 and CDR2: SGHRS and YFSETQ. V lost 0 bases and J lost 4, with 13 bases in between. CDR3 length: 15 amino acids. This CDR3 reads CASSLVQGRGYGYTF. CDR3 sequence (DNA): TGCGCCAGCAGCTTGGTCCAGGGACGAGGCTATGGCTACACCTTC.

This clonotype has more than one count but fewer than ten. At one of its ends the junction is not consistent with the germline gene, which may arise from a read error. The chain couples TRBV12-3 or TRBV12-4 to TRBJ2-7; 10 bases fit TRBD2. The CDR3 has 15 residues. The CDR3 nucleotides are TGCGCCAGCAGCACCGGGACTAGCGACTCCTACGAGCAGTACTTC. Translated, it gives CASSTGTSDSYEQYF.

This clonotype is classed as medium-sized (0.01 to 0.1%). The gene calls are TRBV9 and TRBJ1-6; no firm D call. CDR1 is SGDLS and CDR2 is YYNGEE in the germline V gene. V was clipped by 1 base and J by 6 bases, with 5 bases between them. The CDR3 loop spans 13 amino acids. The CDR3 DNA is TGTGCCAGCAGCGTACGGACTAATTCACCCCTCCACTTT. Its translation: CASSVRTNSPLHF.

V is TRBV7-9 and J is TRBJ2-3, with D possibly matching TRBD2 (6 bases). V dropped 1 base and J dropped 4 bases, with 12 bases sitting between them. This CDR3 comprises 15 residues. Germline values: CDR1 SEHNR, CDR2 FQNEAQ (reference sequence). CDR3 in amino acids: CASSLVAVGADTQYF. The CDR3 region has the DNA TGTGCCAGCAGCTTAGTAGCGGTTGGGGCAGATACGCAGTATTTT.

This clonotype has just a few counts. The chain links TRBV12-3 or TRBV12-4 to TRBJ2-5, with 7 bases fitting TRBD1. CDR3 size: 14 residues. V dropped 6 bases and J dropped 2; count of bases not matched to a gene: 6. The CDR3 coding sequence is TGTGCCAGCAGCCGCGGACAGGTACAAGAGACCCAGTACTTC. It translates to CASSRGQVQETQYF.

The chain employs TRBV10-3 and TRBJ2-7, with 11 positions matching TRBD2. V dropped 10 bases and J dropped 1; count of bases not matched to a gene: 3. The CDR3 runs to 13 residues. CDR1 is ENHRY and CDR2 is SYGVKD in the germline V gene. DNA of the CDR3: TGTGCCAGCAGACTAGCGGGATCCTACGAGCAGTACTTC. Its protein is CASRLAGSYEQYF.

CDR3 protein: CASSHLAGGGTQYF. CDR3 coding DNA: TGTGCCAGCAGCCATCTAGCGGGGGGGGGGACCCAGTACTTC. J is TRBJ2-5 and V is TRBV4-2; 12 bases are shared with TRBD2. The CDR3 is made up of 14 amino acids. Trimming at V came to 3 bases and at J to 7 bases, leaving 3 bases not matched to a gene. CDR1 is LGHNA, CDR2 YNFKEQ, per germline.

The chain joins TRBV2 to TRBJ2-7; TRBD1 aligns across 7 bases. With V trimmed by 7 bases and J by 6 bases, 6 bases remained unmatched. Germline V gene data show CDR1 as SNHLY and CDR2 as FYNNEI. The CDR3 contains 12 residues. The CDR3 here is CASTPGGTEQYF. The CDR3 nucleotides are TGTGCCAGCACCCCAGGGGGTACCGAGCAGTACTTC.

The rearrangement joins TRBV6-5 to TRBJ1-2; 7 bases map to TRBD1. The CDR3 is made up of 14 amino acids. After removal of 4 bases from V and 7 bases from J, the junction contained 9 bases not matched to a gene. Germline CDR1 reads MNHEY; CDR2 reads SVGAGI. In DNA form, the CDR3 reads TGTGCCAGCAGTTTAAGGACAGGAAACCTTGGCTACACCTTC. Protein sequence: CASSLRTGNLGYTF.

This chain connects TRBV2 to TRBJ2-7; D possibly matches TRBD1 or TRBD2 (5 bases each). CDR1 is SNHLY, CDR2 FYNNEI, per germline. V was clipped by 6 bases and J by 0 bases, with 15 bases between them. The CDR3 consists of 15 residues. The CDR3: CASRTGTASSYEQYF. For the CDR3, the DNA is TGTGCCAGCAGGACCGGGACCGCATCCTCCTACGAGCAGTACTTC.

The genes are TRBV9 and TRBJ2-2; 11 nucleotides align to TRBD2. Germline V CDR1 and CDR2: SGDLS, YYNGEE. CDR3 size: 18 residues. V lost 4 bases to trimming and J lost 1 base; unmatched junction nucleotides: 9. The CDR3, as DNA: TGTGCCAGCAGCTTCCCGGGACTAGCGGAGATGAACACCGGGGAGCTGTTTTTT. Its translation is CASSFPGLAEMNTGELFF.